Below are 9 T cell receptor beta chains sequenced from a single sample in a study of T cells after yellow fever vaccination. MiXCR was run by TCRdb on the 5' RACE reads, yielding one entry per CDR3 protein. The sample has 200,000 to 300,000 distinct CDR3 sequences; roughly 4% are singletons. Sequenced here: PBMCs, sampled 15 days after the yellow fever booster vaccination. The receptors here all came from a man aged 18 to 29 who received the YFV17D yellow fever vaccine.

This clonotype was recorded at least ten times. J is TRBJ1-2 and V is TRBV5-1; 11 bases agree with TRBD1. Unmatched junction bases numbered 5, after V lost 1 base and J lost 6 bases. The CDR3 has 15 residues. Germline V CDR1 and CDR2: SGHRS, YFSETQ. CDR3 nucleotide sequence: TGCGCCAGCAGCTTGATAGGACAGGGGGCAAATGGCTACACCTTC. This encodes CASSLIGQGANGYTF.

The sample holds many counts of this clonotype. V and J are TRBV12-3 or TRBV12-4 and TRBJ2-1; the D is unclear. V was cut by 2 bases and J by 9 bases, with 11 bases left in between. The CDR3 is 13 residues long. CDR3 residues: CASSLSALAEQFF. The CDR3 coding sequence is TGTGCCAGCAGTTTAAGCGCCCTCGCTGAGCAGTTCTTC.

This clonotype has a count of ten or more. This chain connects TRBV5-4 to TRBJ2-1; D perhaps matches TRBD1 (6 bases). Germline V gene lookup returns CDR1 SGHNT and CDR2 YYREEE (reference sequence). CDR3 length: 13 residues. With 2 bases removed from V and 4 bases from J, the gap between germline ends came to 7 bases. The CDR3 spells CASSFQGYNEQFF. CDR3 DNA sequence: TGTGCCAGCAGCTTTCAGGGGTACAATGAGCAGTTCTTC.

This clonotype was observed many times. The V call is TRBV5-6, the J call TRBJ1-6; perhaps TRBD1 as D (5 bases). The length of the CDR3 is 16 residues. Germline CDR1 SGHDT, CDR2 YYEEEE. V lost 4 bases and J 0 bases, leaving 11 bases between the germline ends. For the CDR3, the DNA is TGTGCCAGCAGCCCCAGGGATCCCTCCTATAATTCACCCCTCCACTTT. It codes for CASSPRDPSYNSPLHF.

This clonotype was observed at least ten times. The chain recombines TRBV10-1 with TRBJ2-5, with D uncertain. V lost 0 bases and J lost 4, with 15 bases in between. The CDR3 is 16 amino acids. CDR1 and CDR2 (germline): WNHNN, SYGVQD (reference sequence). The CDR3, as DNA: TGCGCCAGCAGTGAGTCGTTAGCTTTCGGACGAGAGACCCAGTACTTC. It yields the protein CASSESLAFGRETQYF.

The chain combines TRBV2 with TRBJ2-7, with D perhaps matching TRBD1 or TRBD2 (5 bases each). The CDR3 consists of 14 residues. V was cut by 8 bases and J by 4 bases, with 18 bases left in between. Per the germline V gene, CDR1 is SNHLY and CDR2 is FYNNEI. The DNA for the CDR3 is TGTGCCAGCCAACAGGACGGGGAAGTATACGAGCAGTACTTC. Translation gives CASQQDGEVYEQYF.

There are a few counts of this clonotype. The V call is TRBV3-1, the J call TRBJ1-6, with D tentatively TRBD1 (6 bases). The CDR3 runs 14 residues. V lost 1 base, J lost 9 bases, and 10 bases lay in between. Germline V gives CDR1 LGHDT, CDR2 YNNKEL (reference sequence). CDR3 DNA: TGTGCCAGCAGCCAAGGGGGACAAGTTTCACCCCTCCACTTT. Translating it yields CASSQGGQVSPLHF.

This clonotype came up a few times. This chain uses TRBV30 with TRBJ2-3; 10 bases agree with TRBD2. The CDR3 is 14 amino acids. The V and J ends lost 8 bases and 4 bases, in that order; junction bases with no gene match: 9. Germline V gene sequence: CDR1 GTSNPN, CDR2 SVGIG (reference sequence). CDR3 sequence: CAAIRLAGADTQYF. CDR3 in DNA: TGTGCCGCAATTCGTCTAGCGGGGGCAGATACGCAGTATTTT.

This clonotype was seen many times. This rearrangement joins TRBV27 to TRBJ1-3; D remains unclear. The CDR3 consists of 14 residues. V was cut by 5 bases and J by 2 bases, with 10 bases left in between. Looked up from germline, CDR1 is MNHEY and CDR2 is SMNVEV (reference sequence). The CDR3: CASSPSVAGNTIYF. DNA for the CDR3: TGTGCCAGCAGTCCATCGGTTGCTGGAAACACCATATATTTT.